This paragraph covers one T cell receptor (beta chain) sequence. Its matching antigen is unknown. These data originate in a study of blood T cells in healthy people across ages. Primed by a sample-barcoded 5' primer and a J-beta primer mix, a second PCR proceeded for 7 to 11 cycles. Every molecule of cDNA carried a tag from a template-switch adaptor with 12 random nucleotides. One entry per CDR3 protein, called by TCRdb with MiXCR from the 5' RACE reads. The sample shows hundreds of thousands of distinct CDR3 sequences, roughly 25% of them seen only once. CDR3 length: 15 residues. The V and J ends lost 5 bases and 0 bases respectively, with 11 bases between them. Germline-derived CDR1 and CDR2 are SGHTA and FQGTGA. Study results and limitations: As age increased, TCR beta diversity per million T cells fell in a roughly linear fashion.

The same sample was also used in a study of T cells of mothers and their children. That paper states: Donation involved a few healthy Caucasian mothers and the six children that they had.

V usage is TRBV7-3 and J usage is TRBJ2-1; no clear D gene. The material sequenced was blood. This receptor was obtained from a boy younger than 18 in good health. CDR3 region: CASSPQASSYNEQFF. The CDR3 DNA is TGTGCCAGCAGCCCTCAAGCGAGCTCCTACAATGAGCAGTTCTTC. Full variable domain (rest looked up from reference TRBV7-3 and TRBJ2-1): GAGVSQTPSNKVTEKGKYVELRCDPISGHTALYWYRQSLGQGPEFLIYFQGTGAADDSGLPNDRFFAVRPEGSVSTLKIQRTERGDSAVYLCASSPQASSYNEQFFGPGTRLTVL.